The 19 T cell receptor beta chains reported below all come from one sample, sequenced in a study of T cell responses to AZD1222 COVID-19 vaccine. This table comes from immunoSEQ multiplex PCR, and its TCRdb copy is limited to in-frame clones, with some not included. This table holds some 200,000 clones, approximately 94% found once. The sample was peripheral blood, taken 28 days after the second dose of the MenACWY control vaccine. The receptors come from an adult who received the MenACWY meningococcal vaccine as a control.

In DNA, the CDR3 is TGTGCCACCAGCAGAGGGGGAGGGCAGGGGGCCTACGAGCAGTACTTC. Its protein is CATSRGGGQGAYEQYF. The chain has TRBV15 and TRBJ2-7, with D tentatively TRBD1 or TRBD2 (7 bases each). CDR1 and CDR2 from the germline V gene are LNHNV and YYDKDF (reference sequence). The V and J ends lost 1 base and 2 bases respectively, with 15 bases between them. The CDR3 runs to 16 residues.

This chain links TRBV29-1 with TRBJ2-3, with TRBD1 as a possible D gene (5 bases). In germline, CDR1 is SQVTM, CDR2 ANQGSEA. The CDR3 spans 14 residues. V lost 1 base and J 1 base, leaving 9 bases between the germline ends. CDR3 loop: CSVEGRQRTDTQYF. In nucleotides, the CDR3 is TGCAGCGTTGAAGGCCGACAGCGCACAGATACGCAGTATTTT.

The J gene is TRBJ2-5, the V gene TRBV5-4, with D possibly matching TRBD1 (6 bases). Germline V gene data show CDR1 as SGHNT and CDR2 as YYREEE (reference sequence). The CDR3 is 13 residues long. The V end lost 1 base, the J end lost 5 bases, and 9 bases lay between the germline ends. The CDR3 spells CASSLNRGETQYF. For the CDR3, the DNA is TGTGCCAGCAGCTTGAATAGGGGGGAGACCCAGTACTTC.

This rearrangement joins TRBV5-1 to TRBJ1-2; D gene uncertain. V was pared by 4 bases and J by 3 bases, with 7 bases between. Germline V CDR1 and CDR2: SGHRS, YFSETQ. The CDR3 sequence is 12 residues long. The CDR3 DNA reads TGCGCCAGCAGCGGGGAGGACTATGGCTACACCTTC. Translating it yields CASSGEDYGYTF.

Notes on this clone: Other DNA sequences from this sample encode an identical CDR3 as well. The J gene is TRBJ2-5, the V gene TRBV20-1; D remains ambiguous. V was pared by 2 bases and J by 5 bases, with 6 bases between. Per germline, CDR1 DFQATT and CDR2 SNEGSKA (reference sequence). The CDR3 length is 11 residues. This CDR3 is CSARLGETQYF. The CDR3, as DNA: TGCAGTGCTAGACTAGGGGAGACCCAGTACTTC.

This chain links TRBV24-1 with TRBJ2-1, with 14 bases lining up with TRBD2. This CDR3 region has 16 residues. Trimming at V came to 4 bases and at J to 6 bases, leaving 4 bases not matched to a gene. Germline loops: CDR1 KGHDR, CDR2 SFDVKD. This CDR3 is CATSDQTSGRVNEQFF. CDR3 coding DNA: TGTGCCACCAGTGACCAGACTAGCGGGAGGGTCAATGAGCAGTTCTTC.

V and J are TRBV6-5 and TRBJ1-2, with TRBD1 matching 11 bases. Trimming removed 6 bases from V and 2 bases from J; junction bases left unmatched: 5. This CDR3 spans 15 amino acids. Germline V gene lookup returns CDR1 MNHEY and CDR2 SVGAGI. The CDR3 DNA reads TGTGCCAGCAGGGGGGACAGGGGGGCGAACTATGGCTACACCTTC. Translated, it gives CASRGDRGANYGYTF.

The chain joins TRBV9 to TRBJ2-7, with 9 nucleotides matching TRBD2. The CDR3 is 15 amino acids. Germline V gene sequence: CDR1 SGDLS, CDR2 YYNGEE. J was trimmed by 5 bases and V by 0 bases; bases with no gene match: 6. The CDR3 coding sequence is TGTGCCAGCAGCGTAGACCCGGGACTAGCAGACGAGCAGTACTTC. This gives the protein CASSVDPGLADEQYF. Full variable domain (rest looked up from reference TRBV9 and TRBJ2-7): DSGVTQTPKHLITATGQRVTLRCSPRSGDLSVYWYQQSLDQGLQFLIQYYNGEERAKGNILERFSAQQFPDLHSELNLSSLELGDSALYFCASSVDPGLADEQYFGPGTRLTVT.

This chain uses TRBV5-1 with TRBJ1-1; tentatively, D is TRBD1 (6 bases). The CDR3 extends over 14 amino acids. Trimming removed 4 bases at V and 1 base at J, with 11 bases between. Germline values: CDR1 SGHRS, CDR2 YFSETQ. CDR3 bases: TGCGCCAGCAGCCCCCCGGACAGGAACACTGAAGCTTTCTTT. It encodes CASSPPDRNTEAFF.

The chain combines TRBV6-2 or TRBV6-3 with TRBJ2-7; 7 nucleotides align to TRBD1. This CDR3 has 14 amino acids. Trimming took 2 bases from V and 2 from J; bases not matched to a gene: 3. The V gene's germline CDR1 is MNHEY and CDR2 SVGEGT. CDR3: CASSYGTATYEQYF. Written as DNA, the CDR3 is TGTGCCAGCAGTTACGGGACAGCAACCTACGAGCAGTACTTC.

The chain employs TRBV4-1 and TRBJ1-3, with 9 bases lining up with TRBD1. Germline-derived CDR1 and CDR2 are MGHRA and YSYEKL. J lost 4 bases, V lost 1 base, and 8 bases had no gene match. This CDR3 has 17 residues. The CDR3 DNA reads TGCGCCAGCAGCCAAGTATCCAGGGGACAGGGAGGAAACACCATATATTTT. Its protein is CASSQVSRGQGGNTIYF.

V usage is TRBV5-6 and J usage is TRBJ1-1, with 8 bases fitting TRBD1. Per germline, CDR1 SGHDT and CDR2 YYEEEE. The V gene end was trimmed by 4 bases and the J gene end by 6 bases; junction bases not matched to a gene: 2. The CDR3 consists of 12 residues. This CDR3 is CASSGQGSEAFF. DNA of the CDR3: TGTGCCAGCAGCGGACAGGGTTCTGAAGCTTTCTTT.

This chain links TRBV27 with TRBJ2-7, with a weak D call TRBD2 (6 bases). CDR1 MNHEY and CDR2 SMNVEV come from the germline V gene (reference sequence). The V and J ends lost 1 base and 0 bases respectively, with 10 bases between them. The CDR3 covers 15 residues. The CDR3 DNA is TGTGCCAGCAGTTTATGGGCGGGGTCCTCCTACGAGCAGTACTTC. It specifies CASSLWAGSSYEQYF.

This clone was counted a single time. The chain combines TRBV28 with TRBJ2-3; 15 bases line up with TRBD2. V trimming: 3 bases; J trimming: 6 bases; junction bases outside the gene matches: 4. The CDR3 runs to 16 residues. Germline V gene data show CDR1 as MDHEN and CDR2 as SYDVKM. DNA for the CDR3: TGTGCCAGCAGTTTGGGGACTAGCGGGAGGAGGGATACGCAGTATTTT. Translation gives CASSLGTSGRRDTQYF.

The chain employs TRBV19 and TRBJ2-7, with TRBD2 as a possible D gene (6 bases). The V gene lost 7 bases and the J gene lost 0 bases, with 16 bases spanning the gap. The CDR3 consists of 15 residues. Germline CDR1 reads LNHDA; CDR2 reads SQIVND (reference sequence). The CDR3 region is CASKSVASDSYEQYF. CDR3 coding DNA: TGTGCCAGTAAGTCGGTAGCTAGCGACTCCTACGAGCAGTACTTC. Variable domain in full (rest from reference TRBV19 and TRBJ2-7): DGGITQSPKYLFRKEGQNVTLSCEQNLNHDAMYWYRQDPGQGLRLIYYSQIVNDFQKGDIAEGYSVSREKKESFPLTVTSAQKNPTAFYLCASKSVASDSYEQYFGPGTRLTVT.

This chain uses TRBV24-1 with TRBJ2-7, with a weak D call TRBD1 (5 bases). V was trimmed by 4 bases and J by 4 bases, leaving 13 bases between them. This CDR3 comprises 14 residues. From germline, CDR1 is KGHDR and CDR2 SFDVKD. The CDR3 protein is CATSESPDSYEQYF. CDR3 coding DNA: TGTGCCACCAGTGAATCTCCTGACAGTTACGAGCAGTACTTC.

This rearrangement joins TRBV7-9 to TRBJ1-2; D remains unclear. Looked up from germline, CDR1 is SEHNR and CDR2 is FQNEAQ (reference sequence). CDR3 size: 13 residues. Trimming stripped 1 base from V and 4 bases from J, with 7 bases between. The CDR3 nucleotides read TGTGCCAGCAGCTTAGGGGCCCGCTATGGCTACACCTTC. Translation: CASSLGARYGYTF.

The chain couples TRBV27 to TRBJ1-6; D not certain. V was cut by 3 bases and J by 10 bases, with 10 bases left in between. This CDR3 contains 13 residues. Germline CDR1 is MNHEY and CDR2 is SMNVEV (reference sequence). The CDR3 bases are TGTGCCAGCAGTTTCTCCGGAGGATCACCCCTCCACTTT. Amino acid sequence: CASSFSGGSPLHF.

The rearrangement joins TRBV7-5 to TRBJ1-2. TRBV7-5 is given as a pseudogene. The CDR3 is 16 residues long. CDR3 coding DNA: TGTGTCAGAAGCTCGGGGTTCAGGCTGGGAAGCTATGGCTACACCTTC. It encodes CVRSSGFRLGSYGYTF.